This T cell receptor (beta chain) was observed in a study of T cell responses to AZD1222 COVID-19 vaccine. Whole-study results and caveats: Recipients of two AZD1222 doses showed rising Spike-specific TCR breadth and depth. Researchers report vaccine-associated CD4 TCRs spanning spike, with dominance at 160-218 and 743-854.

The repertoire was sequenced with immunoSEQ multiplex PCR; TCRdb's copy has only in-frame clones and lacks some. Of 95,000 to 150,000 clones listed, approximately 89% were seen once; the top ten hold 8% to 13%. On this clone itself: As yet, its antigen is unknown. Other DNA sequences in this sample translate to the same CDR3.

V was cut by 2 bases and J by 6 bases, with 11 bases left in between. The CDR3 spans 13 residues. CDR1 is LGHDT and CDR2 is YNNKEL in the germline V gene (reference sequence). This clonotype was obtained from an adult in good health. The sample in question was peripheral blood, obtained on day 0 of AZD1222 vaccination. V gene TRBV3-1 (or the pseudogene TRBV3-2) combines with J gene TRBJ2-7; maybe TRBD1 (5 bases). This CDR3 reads CASSQRGGGEQYF. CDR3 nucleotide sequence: TGTGCCAGCAGCCAAAGGGGCGGCGGCGAGCAGTACTTC.